The entry below gives a single T cell receptor (beta chain) sequence along with its context. The data originate from a study of blood T cells in healthy people across ages. Sample-barcoded 5' priming and a J-beta primer mix drove a second PCR of roughly 7 to 11 cycles. Via MiXCR, TCRdb re-called the 5' RACE reads, giving one row per CDR3 protein. Of around 1,500,000 distinct CDR3 sequences detected, around two fifths appear once; the ten largest clones hold roughly 7.9%. This CDR3 has 17 residues. The V gene's germline CDR1 is ENHRY and CDR2 SYGVKD. V was trimmed by 6 bases and J by 0 bases, leaving 18 bases between them.

The sample taken for sequencing was blood. This clonotype was sampled from a woman under 30 in good health. The V and J genes are TRBV10-3 and TRBJ1-5; weak D call: TRBD1 (5 bases). The DNA for the CDR3 is TGTGCCATCAGGAGGAGGGGAATGGAGTATAGCAATCAGCCCCAGCATTTT. The encoded protein is CAIRRRGMEYSNQPQHF.